This T cell receptor (beta chain) stems from a study of T cell changes during pregnancy in multiple sclerosis. This CDR3 region has 15 residues. V was shortened by 2 bases and J by 6 bases, with 15 bases between the two germline ends. Germline CDR1 SGHNT, CDR2 YYREEE (reference sequence). This table comes from immunoSEQ multiplex PCR, and its TCRdb copy is limited to in-frame clones, with some not included. The sample shows 70,000 to 75,000 clones, approximately 90% of them seen only once. Here the sequenced sample was peripheral blood, taken in the second trimester of pregnancy. The chain joins TRBV5-4 to TRBJ2-1, with a weak D call TRBD1 (5 bases). The sequence was collected from a female donor in good health, enrolled as a control in a pregnancy study. The CDR3 loop is CASSFRGQGLNEQFF. The CDR3 coding sequence is TGTGCCAGCAGCTTCCGTGGTCAGGGCCTCAATGAGCAGTTCTTC.